This T cell receptor beta chain derives from a study of CD8+CD57+ T cells in acquired aplastic anemia. Study overall: The sorted CD4+ and CD8+ cells yielded an average around 3.2 ug of DNA.

With regard to this clonotype: Its antigen is not known.

CDR3 and TCR beta VDJ profiling relied on a genomic DNA template. TCRdb called the reads again in MiXCR, with one record for every CDR3 protein. The sample yields 200,000 to 250,000 distinct CDR3 sequences, around 60% seen once. Findings of the study overall: About 29 sequences, all CD8+ CDR3, were shared between patients and controls.

CDR3 length: 15 residues. V was cut by 5 bases and J by 0 bases, with 8 bases left in between. Germline loops: CDR1 SGHVS, CDR2 FNYEAQ. This sequence originates from a human donor in good health. The gene calls are TRBV7-6 and TRBJ1-6, with D tentatively TRBD1 (5 bases). The source material was sorted CD4+, CD8+, or CD8+CD57+ T cells (not recorded which) from PBMCs. The CDR3, as DNA: TGTGCCAGCAGCGCGGACATCTCCTATAATTCACCCCTCCACTTT. This encodes CASSADISYNSPLHF.